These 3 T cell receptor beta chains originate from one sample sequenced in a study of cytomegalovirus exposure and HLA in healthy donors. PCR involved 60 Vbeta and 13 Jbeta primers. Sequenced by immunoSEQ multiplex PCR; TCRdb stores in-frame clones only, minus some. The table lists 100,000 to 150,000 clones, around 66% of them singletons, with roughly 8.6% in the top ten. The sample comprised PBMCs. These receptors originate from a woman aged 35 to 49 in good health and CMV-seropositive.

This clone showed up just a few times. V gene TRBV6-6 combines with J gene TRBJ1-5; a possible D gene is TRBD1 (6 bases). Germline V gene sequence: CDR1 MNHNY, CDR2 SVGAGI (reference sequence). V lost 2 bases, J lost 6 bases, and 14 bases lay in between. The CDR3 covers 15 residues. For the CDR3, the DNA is TGTGCCAGCAGTTACGAGTCACAGGGACCTCAGCCCCAGCATTTT. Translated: CASSYESQGPQPQHF.

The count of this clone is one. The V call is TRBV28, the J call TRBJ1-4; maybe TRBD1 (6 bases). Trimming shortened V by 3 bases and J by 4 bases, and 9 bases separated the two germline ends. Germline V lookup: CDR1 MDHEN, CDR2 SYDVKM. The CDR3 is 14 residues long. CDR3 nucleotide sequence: TGTGCCAGCAGTTTCAGACAGGATAATGAAAAACTGTTTTTT. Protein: CASSFRQDNEKLFF.

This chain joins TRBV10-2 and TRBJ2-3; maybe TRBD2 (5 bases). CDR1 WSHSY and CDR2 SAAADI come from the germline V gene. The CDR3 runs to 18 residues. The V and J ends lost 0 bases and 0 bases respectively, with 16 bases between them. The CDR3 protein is CASSESRDWVGSTDTQYF. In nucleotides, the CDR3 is TGCGCCAGCAGTGAGTCTCGGGATTGGGTGGGTAGCACAGATACGCAGTATTTT.